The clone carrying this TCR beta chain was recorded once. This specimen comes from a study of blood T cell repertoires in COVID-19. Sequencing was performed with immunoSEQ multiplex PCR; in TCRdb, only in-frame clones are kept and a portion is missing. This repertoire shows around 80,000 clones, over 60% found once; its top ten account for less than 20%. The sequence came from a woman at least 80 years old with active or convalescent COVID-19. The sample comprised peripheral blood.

CDR3 in amino acids: CASNGGGETQYF. Written as DNA, the CDR3 is TGTGCCAGCAATGGGGGCGGGGAGACCCAGTACTTC. The rearrangement links TRBV28 to TRBJ2-5, with a possible D match to TRBD1 (6 bases). Germline CDR1 reads MDHEN; CDR2 reads SYDVKM. V was clipped by 7 bases and J by 5 bases, with 11 bases between them. The CDR3 has 12 amino acids.